Listed here are 15 T cell receptor beta chains from one sample, sequenced in a study of healthy donors' naive CD4 and CD8 T cells (dated by TCRdb to between 2015 and 2016). The sequencing machine was a 454 GS FLX Titanium. A previously published linear amplification protocol was used to build the TCR libraries, starting from approximately 530 ng of total RNA. The public reads were reanalyzed by TCRdb: fastp trimming at Q25, MiXCR alignment, in-frame beta chains only. Rows merge per CDR3 protein into single entries with the most common DNA and genes. This sample lists roughly 200,000 distinct CDR3 sequences; 65% to 80% were detected once. The ten most abundant clones make up around 2% of the sample. The specimen was naive CD4+ and CD8+ T cells sorted from blood, pooled from several donors. What this sample's cell subset or site label stands for: FACS-sorted naive CD4+ (CD45RO-CD45RA+) and naive CD8+ (CD45RA+CD27bright) T cells. The receptors originated from a pool of human donors in good health; the sample pools cells from several healthy donors.

The chain uses TRBV19 and TRBJ1-3; 8 nucleotides agree with TRBD1. CDR1 is LNHDA and CDR2 is SQIVND in the germline V gene (reference sequence). The V gene end was trimmed by 7 bases and the J gene end by 0 bases; junction bases not matched to a gene: 8. This CDR3 is 16 amino acids long. CDR3 in amino acids: CASMGAGGYSGNTIYF. The CDR3 coding sequence is TGTGCCAGTATGGGGGCAGGGGGCTACTCTGGAAACACCATATATTTT.

The rearrangement uses TRBV27 and TRBJ2-1; TRBD2 matches 8 bases. Germline-derived CDR1 and CDR2 are MNHEY and SMNVEV (reference sequence). J lost 3 bases, V lost 8 bases, and 12 bases had no gene match. This CDR3 comprises 16 residues. CDR3 protein: CASGTGGPLRYNEQFF. The CDR3 bases are TGTGCCAGCGGGACGGGAGGGCCCCTACGCTACAATGAGCAGTTCTTC.

V and J are TRBV11-2 and TRBJ2-2; possible D gene TRBD1, 5 bases. The CDR3 is made up of 16 amino acids. The germline V gene has CDR1 SGHAT and CDR2 FQNNGV. V lost 2 bases and J 0 bases, leaving 10 bases between the germline ends. CDR3 DNA: TGTGCCAGCAGCTTATGGACACCTGCGAACACCGGGGAGCTGTTTTTT. Its translation is CASSLWTPANTGELFF.

The rearrangement uses TRBV7-8 and TRBJ2-1; D remains ambiguous. The CDR3 length is 12 residues. The V gene's germline CDR1 is SGHVS and CDR2 FQNEAQ. Trimming shortened V by 2 bases and J by 9 bases, and 8 bases separated the two germline ends. The CDR3 DNA reads TGTGCCAGCAGCTTACTTGGTATTGAGCAGTTCTTC. Translated: CASSLLGIEQFF.

The gene calls are TRBV12-3 or TRBV12-4 and TRBJ2-7; D is ambiguous. Trimming removed 6 bases from V and 2 bases from J, with 11 bases in between. The CDR3 runs to 13 residues. The DNA for the CDR3 is TGTGCCAGCAGCACCGGCGAGGCCTACGAGCAGTACTTC. As protein: CASSTGEAYEQYF.

The rearrangement links TRBV4-2 to TRBJ1-1, with D unresolved. CDR1 LGHNA and CDR2 YNFKEQ come from the germline V gene. With 0 bases removed from V and 0 bases from J, the gap between germline ends came to 8 bases. The CDR3 is 15 amino acids. The CDR3 loop is CASSQDPGLNTEAFF. Written as DNA, the CDR3 is TGTGCCAGCAGCCAAGATCCGGGTTTGAACACTGAAGCTTTCTTT.

The chain carries TRBV6-5 and TRBJ2-1; D possibly corresponds to TRBD2 (5 bases). V gave up 7 bases and J gave up 1 base, with 14 bases separating them. Per germline, CDR1 MNHEY and CDR2 SVGAGI. CDR3 size: 15 residues. CDR3 nucleotide sequence: TGTGCCAGCACCCCGGACTCACCATCCTACAATGAGCAGTTCTTC. Encoded protein: CASTPDSPSYNEQFF.

The V gene is TRBV15, the J gene TRBJ2-3, with 14 bases that match TRBD2. The germline gives CDR1 LNHNV, CDR2 YYDKDF (reference sequence). This CDR3 is 18 amino acids long. J lost 8 bases, V lost 4 bases, and 14 bases had no gene match. The CDR3 nucleotides are TGTGCCACCAGCAAAGGTGCCGGGACTAGCGGGGGAAGTGGTACGCAGTATTTT. It is translated as CATSKGAGTSGGSGTQYF.

The chain recombines TRBV4-1 with TRBJ2-7; D not resolved. CDR3 length: 14 residues. Germline lookup yields CDR1 MGHRA and CDR2 YSYEKL. V dropped 3 bases and J dropped 2 bases, with 11 bases sitting between them. Written as DNA, the CDR3 is TGCGCCAGCAGCCAGCCGGACCGAACCTACGAGCAGTACTTC. It specifies CASSQPDRTYEQYF.

This chain connects TRBV29-1 to TRBJ2-1; 10 nucleotides match TRBD2. V shed 4 bases and J 3 bases; nucleotides not matched to a gene: 15. There are 18 residues in the CDR3. Germline values: CDR1 SQVTM, CDR2 ANQGSEA. CDR3 amino acids: CSVAPPDSSGSFYNEQFF. Here the CDR3 DNA reads TGCAGCGTTGCCCCGCCCGATTCTAGCGGGAGCTTCTACAATGAGCAGTTCTTC.

The chain recombines TRBV6-6 with TRBJ1-1; D uncertain. This CDR3 is built from 15 residues. From germline, CDR1 is MNHNY and CDR2 SVGAGI (reference sequence). V was trimmed by 2 bases and J by 1 base, leaving 11 bases between them. The CDR3 DNA reads TGTGCCAGCAGTTACGTGGGCGGCGGGAACACTGAAGCTTTCTTT. As protein: CASSYVGGGNTEAFF.

This chain connects TRBV19 to TRBJ2-7; 8 nucleotides match TRBD2. Germline V gene data show CDR1 as LNHDA and CDR2 as SQIVND (reference sequence). The V and J ends lost 6 bases and 1 base, in that order; junction bases with no gene match: 2. The CDR3 totals 13 residues. The CDR3 is CASRTSESYEQYF. CDR3 sequence (DNA): TGTGCCAGTAGGACTAGCGAGTCCTACGAGCAGTACTTC.

In nucleotides, the CDR3 is TGCAGCGTTGAAGGGCGGGCTTCACGTTCGCAGTATTTT. Translating gives CSVEGRASRSQYF. This rearrangement joins TRBV29-1 to TRBJ2-3, with D possibly matching TRBD2 (5 bases). The CDR3 covers 13 residues. Germline-derived CDR1 and CDR2 are SQVTM and ANQGSEA. The V and J ends lost 1 base and 10 bases respectively, with 15 bases between them.

The chain uses TRBV2 and TRBJ1-1, with TRBD1 as a possible D gene (5 bases). The CDR3 loop spans 12 amino acids. Per germline, CDR1 SNHLY and CDR2 FYNNEI. V was cut by 7 bases and J by 7 bases, with 13 bases left in between. Here the CDR3 reads CASTRQTIEAFF. DNA of the CDR3: TGTGCCAGCACGCGACAGACCATTGAAGCTTTCTTT.

The rearrangement uses TRBV2 and TRBJ2-7; TRBD1 matches 7 bases. Germline CDR1 is SNHLY and CDR2 is FYNNEI. This CDR3 has 14 residues. V was pared by 6 bases and J by 3 bases, with 8 bases of the junction left unmatched. The CDR3 loop is CASSLTGTDYEQYF. In DNA form, the CDR3 reads TGTGCCAGCAGCCTGACAGGGACCGACTACGAGCAGTACTTC.